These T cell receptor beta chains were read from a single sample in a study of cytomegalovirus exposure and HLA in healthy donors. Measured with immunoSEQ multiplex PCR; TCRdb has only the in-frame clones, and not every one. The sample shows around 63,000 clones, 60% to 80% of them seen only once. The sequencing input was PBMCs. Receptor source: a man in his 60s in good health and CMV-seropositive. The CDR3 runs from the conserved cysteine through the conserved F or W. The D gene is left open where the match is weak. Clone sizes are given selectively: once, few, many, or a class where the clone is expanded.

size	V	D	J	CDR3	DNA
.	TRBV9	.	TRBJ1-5	CASSPRRVGGPNQPQHF	TGTGCCAGCAGCCCCCGTAGGGTGGGAGGGCCTAATCAGCCCCAGCATTTT
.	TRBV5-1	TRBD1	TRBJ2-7	CASSQASGTASEQYF	TGCGCCAGCAGCCAGGCTTCCGGGACAGCTAGCGAGCAGTACTTC
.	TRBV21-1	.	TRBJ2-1	CASSKQGSGRACYNEQFF	TGTGCCAGCAGCAAACAAGGAAGCGGGAGGGCCTGCTACAATGAGCAGTTCTTC
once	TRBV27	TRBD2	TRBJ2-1	CASSHGLALEQFF	TGTGCCAGCAGTCATGGACTAGCTCTTGAGCAGTTCTTC
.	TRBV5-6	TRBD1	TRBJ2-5	CASSLRTGGMETQYF	TGTGCCAGCAGCTTACGGACAGGGGGCATGGAGACCCAGTACTTC
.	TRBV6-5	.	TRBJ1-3	CASSRRRGDTIYF	TGTGCCAGCAGCCGACGGCGGGGGGACACCATATATTTT
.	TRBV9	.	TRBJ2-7	CASSVGGDLSSYEQYF	TGTGCCAGCAGCGTAGGGGGCGATCTTAGTTCCTACGAGCAGTACTTC
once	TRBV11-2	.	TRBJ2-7	CASSLGQVISYEQYF	TGTGCCAGCAGCTTAGGACAGGTAATTTCCTACGAGCAGTACTTC
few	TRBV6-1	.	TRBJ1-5	CASSDYLTVHNQPQHF	TGTGCCAGCAGTGACTACCTGACAGTACACAATCAGCCCCAGCATTTT
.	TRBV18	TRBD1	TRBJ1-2	CASSPTGTGNYGYTF	TGTGCCAGCTCACCCACCGGGACAGGCAACTATGGCTACACCTTC
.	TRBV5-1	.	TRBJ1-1	CASTLTGNTEAFF	TGCGCCAGCACCCTTACAGGGAACACTGAAGCTTTCTTT
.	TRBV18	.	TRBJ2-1	CASSPLAPSYNEQFF	TGTGCCAGCTCACCACTGGCCCCGTCCTACAATGAGCAGTTCTTC
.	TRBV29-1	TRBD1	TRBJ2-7	CNVEGGTGRVGEQYF	TGCAACGTTGAAGGGGGGACAGGGCGAGTGGGTGAGCAGTACTTC
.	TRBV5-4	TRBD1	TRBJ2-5	CASSSRTGVSLQETQYF	TGTGCCAGCAGCTCTCGGACAGGGGTATCGCTCCAAGAGACCCAGTACTTC
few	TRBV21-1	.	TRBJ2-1	CASSKGTGVVVDEQFF	TGTGCCAGCAGCAAAGGGACAGGGGTCGTTGTCGATGAGCAGTTCTTC
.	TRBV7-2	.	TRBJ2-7	CASSSSGKYEQYF	TGTGCCAGCAGCTCATCCGGGAAATACGAGCAGTACTTC